This TCR beta chain was identified during a study of blood T cells in healthy people across ages. Background on the study: There was about one barcoded beta molecule captured by template switching per two T cells.

To note about this clonotype: A junction boundary mismatches the germline segment, possibly from a read error.

CDR3 size: 13 residues. Germline CDR1 reads SGHRS; CDR2 reads YFSETQ. Together with a sample-barcoded 5' primer, a J-beta primer mix was included in a second PCR lasting roughly 6 to 12 cycles. TCRdb used MiXCR to reprocess the 5' RACE reads, holding one entry per CDR3 protein. Of about 540,000 distinct CDR3 sequences listed, under 30% are singletons. These data are also associated with another study on T cells of mothers and their children. That paper notes: Persistent microchimeric T cell clones were not found at ~100 per million sensitivity.

J is TRBJ2-1 and V is TRBV5-1; D gene uncertain. Specimen: blood. This receptor was obtained from a boy between 5 and 17 years old in good health. CDR3 DNA: TGTGCCAGCAGCTTAGTCCCCTACAATGAGCAGTTCTTC. This translates into CASSLVPYNEQFF.